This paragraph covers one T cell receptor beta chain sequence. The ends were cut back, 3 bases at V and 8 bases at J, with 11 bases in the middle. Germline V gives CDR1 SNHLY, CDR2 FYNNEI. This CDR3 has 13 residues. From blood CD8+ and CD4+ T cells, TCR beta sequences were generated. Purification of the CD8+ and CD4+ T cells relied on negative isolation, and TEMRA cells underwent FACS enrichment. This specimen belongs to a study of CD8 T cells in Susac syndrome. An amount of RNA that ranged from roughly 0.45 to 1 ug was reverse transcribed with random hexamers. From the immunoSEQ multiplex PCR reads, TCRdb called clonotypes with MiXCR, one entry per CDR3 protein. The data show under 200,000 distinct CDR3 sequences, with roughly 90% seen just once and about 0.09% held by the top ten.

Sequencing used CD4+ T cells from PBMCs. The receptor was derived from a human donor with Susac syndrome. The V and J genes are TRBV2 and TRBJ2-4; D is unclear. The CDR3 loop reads CASSDKDWDIQYF. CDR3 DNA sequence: TGTGCCAGCAGTGATAAGGATTGGGACATTCAGTACTTC.